This T cell receptor beta chain derives from a study of T-cell memory formation after mild COVID-19. The CDR3 contains 15 residues. Trimming cost V 3 bases and J 6 bases; bases outside gene matches: 5. TCRdb redid the calling of the 5' RACE reads with MiXCR, one entry per CDR3 protein. Here the sample spans about 400,000 distinct CDR3 sequences, approximately 25% being singletons. The J gene is TRBJ2-1, the V gene TRBV12-3 or TRBV12-4; 10 positions match TRBD2. This sequence originates from an adult woman who had mild COVID-19 (a few samples of this study predate the infection). Cell type and time point are not known. The sequenced material came from PBMCs or a T cell subset sorted from them (not recorded which). CDR3 amino acids: CASSLRTSGINEQFF. The DNA of the CDR3 is TGTGCCAGCAGTTTGAGAACTAGCGGGATCAATGAGCAGTTCTTC.